These 8 T cell receptor beta chains originate from one sample sequenced in a study of spatial heterogeneity in lung cancer. Documented time point: blood at routine non-recurrence follow-up after resection. TCRdb recomputed calls from the 5' RACE reads with MiXCR, one row per CDR3 protein. The sample lists roughly 30,000 distinct CDR3 sequences; more than 9% were seen once. This material consisted of PBMCs, taken at follow-up. The receptors here all came from a female donor with early-stage non-small cell lung cancer.

This clonotype has ten or more counts. This chain uses TRBV28 with TRBJ2-3; 7 bases map to TRBD1. This CDR3 comprises 15 residues. The junction had 8 bases not matched to a gene; V was cut back by 4 bases and J by 4 bases. Germline CDR1 is MDHEN and CDR2 is SYDVKM. The CDR3 DNA follows: TGTGCCAGCAGTTCGGACAGGACCGGGGCAGATACGCAGTATTTT. Its protein is CASSSDRTGADTQYF.

This clonotype was found a few times. The chain carries TRBV19 and TRBJ1-5; D is unclear. V was clipped by 5 bases and J by 6 bases, with 14 bases between them. The germline CDR1 and CDR2 sequences are LNHDA and SQIVND (reference sequence). The CDR3 contains 14 residues. The CDR3 nucleotides read TGTGCCAGTAGTCGTTTGGGAATTGCTCAGCCCCAGCATTTT. Protein: CASSRLGIAQPQHF. Looking up the rest from reference TRBV19 and TRBJ1-5 gives the full variable domain: DGGITQSPKYLFRKEGQNVTLSCEQNLNHDAMYWYRQDPGQGLRLIYYSQIVNDFQKGDIAEGYSVSREKKESFPLTVTSAQKNPTAFYLCASSRLGIAQPQHFGDGTRLSIL.

This clonotype was found a few times. The CDR3 here is CAWSGDEDQPQHF. CDR3 DNA: TGTGCCTGGAGTGGTGACGAGGATCAGCCCCAGCATTTT. The chain carries TRBV30 and TRBJ1-5; no firm D call. Trimming stripped 1 base from V and 5 bases from J, with 9 bases between. The germline V gene encodes CDR1 GTSNPN and CDR2 SVGIG (reference sequence). The CDR3 is 13 residues long.

This clonotype showed up many times. The V call is TRBV7-6, the J call TRBJ2-7; D is unresolved. Germline assignment: CDR1 SGHVS and CDR2 FNYEAQ. The CDR3 covers 16 residues. Trimming cost V 4 bases and J 3 bases, with 19 bases left between them. Here the CDR3 reads CASSSPTGAGGYEQYF. The CDR3 nucleotides are TGTGCCAGCAGCTCCCCCACTGGAGCAGGTGGCTACGAGCAGTACTTC.

As to this clonotype: A junction boundary mismatches the germline segment, possibly from a read error. The J gene is TRBJ2-2, the V gene TRBV5-1; D gene ambiguous. The germline V gene has CDR1 SGHRS and CDR2 YFSETQ. This CDR3 comprises 11 residues. CDR3 DNA sequence: TGCACCAGCAGCTTGACCGGGGAGCTGTTTTTT. Protein: CTSSLTGELFF.

This clonotype was counted many times. This chain connects TRBV25-1 to TRBJ2-5; D perhaps matches TRBD1 (7 bases). The CDR3 extends over 15 amino acids. The germline gives CDR1 MGHDK, CDR2 SYGVNS. Trimming removed 4 bases at V and 3 bases at J, with 15 bases between. In nucleotides, the CDR3 is TGTGCCAGCAGTGTGCAGGGGGGACGGGAAGAGACCCAGTACTTC. Its translation: CASSVQGGREETQYF.

This clonotype has at least ten counts. The J gene is TRBJ2-7, the V gene TRBV28, with D perhaps matching TRBD2 (5 bases). There are 13 residues in the CDR3. V was cut by 5 bases and J by 3 bases, with 11 bases left in between. CDR1 is MDHEN and CDR2 is SYDVKM in the germline V gene. In nucleotides, the CDR3 is TGTGCCAGCAGTGTCTTGCGGGTCTACGAGCAGTACTTC. This sequence encodes CASSVLRVYEQYF.

The rearrangement uses TRBV12-3 or TRBV12-4 and TRBJ2-1; D unclear. The CDR3 sequence is 13 residues long. V was clipped by 5 bases and J by 9 bases, with 14 bases between them. In DNA, the CDR3 is TGTGCCAGCAGTCTGACGGGTCCGGGTGAGCAGTTCTTC. Protein product: CASSLTGPGEQFF.